The clone carrying this T cell receptor (beta chain) was counted many times. What it binds is unknown. Described time point: sample taken at primary tumor resection. Sequencing covered unsorted whole RNA taken from tumor, nontumor lung or frozen PBMC. MiXCR was run by TCRdb on the 5' RACE reads, yielding one entry per CDR3 protein. The sample includes approximately 40,000 distinct CDR3 sequences, around 7% of them seen just once. This entry belongs to a study of spatial heterogeneity in lung cancer. Study-wide background: For the average unique TCR and UMI combination, more than eight occurrences appeared in raw reads. Study-wide results and caveats: Detection of ubiquitous tumor TCRs in blood was higher at resection than follow-up.

This sequence was found in a female donor with early-stage non-small cell lung cancer. The starting material was PBMCs, obtained at surgery.

The CDR3 DNA reads TGCAGTGCTAGAGATCCCCTTAGCGGGGCCTTGAAGTACGAGCAGTACTTC. Translating gives CSARDPLSGALKYEQYF. The J gene is TRBJ2-7, the V gene TRBV20-1, with 8 bases fitting TRBD2. The germline V gene has CDR1 DFQATT and CDR2 SNEGSKA (reference sequence). V shed 0 bases, J shed 4 bases, and the junction held 14 bases outside the gene matches. The CDR3 covers 17 residues.